One sample yielded the 21 T cell receptor beta chains listed below, sequenced in a study of PD-1 blockade in classical Hodgkin lymphoma. Time point specified: newly diagnosed, previously untreated cHL patient sample. Using immunoSEQ multiplex PCR, the repertoire was profiled, and TCRdb retains in-frame clones only, with some absent. The repertoire consists of 15,000 to 20,000 clones, with over 75% occurring once and the leading ten covering 6.9%. Sequencing was carried out using peripheral blood mononuclear cells (PBMCs). These receptors originate from a human donor with classical Hodgkin lymphoma.

In this sample, this clone turned up once. The V gene is TRBV30, the J gene TRBJ1-6, with no clear D. The germline V and J ends were trimmed by 0 bases and 8 bases, with 8 bases remaining between them. CDR3 size: 13 residues. Per the germline V gene, CDR1 is GTSNPN and CDR2 is SVGIG (reference sequence). In DNA form, the CDR3 reads TGTGCCTGGAGTGTACAAGTAGATTCACCCCTCCACTTT. Its translation is CAWSVQVDSPLHF.

This chain joins TRBV19 and TRBJ2-1; D is unresolved. Germline assignment: CDR1 LNHDA and CDR2 SQIVND (reference sequence). Trimming removed 5 bases from V and 6 bases from J, with 5 bases in between. The CDR3 loop spans 11 amino acids. The CDR3 loop reads CASSQRNEQFF. In nucleotides, the CDR3 is TGTGCCAGTAGTCAGCGCAATGAGCAGTTCTTC.

V and J are TRBV9 and TRBJ2-1, with 8 positions matching TRBD1. The CDR3 contains 18 residues. Trimming removed 4 bases from V and 0 bases from J; junction bases left unmatched: 12. CDR1 and CDR2 (germline): SGDLS, YYNGEE. The CDR3 protein is CASSPRSMDRASYNEQFF. DNA of the CDR3: TGTGCCAGCAGCCCTAGGAGTATGGACAGGGCCTCCTACAATGAGCAGTTCTTC.

In its sample, this clone was seen a few times. The chain links TRBV10-1 to TRBJ1-2; 8 bases align to TRBD1. The CDR3 contains 16 residues. V gave up 2 bases and J gave up 4 bases; unmatched junction bases: 9. CDR1 and CDR2 from the germline V gene are WNHNN and SYGVQD (reference sequence). The CDR3 here is CASSEGRGRGSYGYTF. In DNA form, the CDR3 reads TGCGCCAGCAGTGAGGGCAGGGGGCGCGGTTCCTATGGCTACACCTTC.

The V gene is TRBV30, the J gene TRBJ2-7, with 9 bases fitting TRBD2. The length of the CDR3 is 13 residues. With 4 bases clipped from V and 6 bases from J, the junction kept 7 bases outside the gene matches. Germline V gene sequence: CDR1 GTSNPN, CDR2 SVGIG (reference sequence). The CDR3 protein is CAWNTGRGGEQYF. CDR3 nucleotides: TGTGCCTGGAACACAGGGCGGGGGGGCGAGCAGTACTTC.

The rearrangement uses TRBV28 and TRBJ2-6; D may be TRBD1 (6 bases). The germline CDR1 and CDR2 sequences are MDHEN and SYDVKM. Between the trimmed V and J ends, which lost 6 bases and 4 bases, there was a span of 16 bases. This CDR3 is built from 16 residues. The CDR3 bases are TGTGCCAGCAGGAGTACCCCAGGGGCGGGGGCCAACGTCCTGACTTTC. Protein product: CASRSTPGAGANVLTF.

The chain joins TRBV6-5 to TRBJ1-2; maybe TRBD1 (5 bases). Germline CDR1 MNHEY, CDR2 SVGAGI. Trimming removed 4 bases from V and 8 bases from J, with 14 bases in between. This CDR3 has 13 residues. CDR3 sequence reads: CASSFYRDQGYTF. CDR3 bases: TGTGCCAGCAGTTTCTACCGGGACCAGGGCTACACCTTC.

The chain joins TRBV6-1 to TRBJ1-4; D is uncertain. In germline, CDR1 is MNHNS, CDR2 SASEGT. V dropped 4 bases and J dropped 4 bases, with 13 bases sitting between them. This CDR3 is built from 15 residues. Here the CDR3 DNA reads TGTGCCAGCAGTGTTATCAGCGGGTTTAATGAAAAACTGTTTTTT. It translates to CASSVISGFNEKLFF.

This chain uses TRBV6-5 with TRBJ2-3, with 12 bases fitting TRBD2. J was trimmed by 5 bases and V by 6 bases; bases with no gene match: 6. The CDR3 has 15 residues. Germline-derived CDR1 and CDR2 are MNHEY and SVGAGI. CDR3 residues: CASSWTSGVGDTQYF. CDR3 nucleotides: TGTGCCAGCAGCTGGACTAGCGGGGTGGGAGATACGCAGTATTTT.

The CDR3 protein is CASSVGTDTQYF. Written as DNA, the CDR3 is TGTGCCAGCAGCGTAGGCACAGATACGCAGTATTTT. The chain couples TRBV9 to TRBJ2-3; D gene ambiguous. Trimming cost V 0 bases and J 1 base, with 0 bases left between them. CDR3 length: 12 residues. The germline V gene encodes CDR1 SGDLS and CDR2 YYNGEE.

V usage is TRBV29-1 and J usage is TRBJ2-2, with 11 bases that match TRBD1. The CDR3 loop spans 14 amino acids. From germline, CDR1 is SQVTM and CDR2 ANQGSEA. V lost 3 bases, J lost 6 bases, and 3 bases stayed unmatched. The DNA for the CDR3 is TGCAGCGTTGATGGACAGGGGGCGTCCGGGGAGCTGTTTTTT. Translated, it gives CSVDGQGASGELFF.

The V gene is TRBV30, the J gene TRBJ2-4, with D perhaps assigned TRBD1 or TRBD2 (7 bases each). The V end was cut by 3 bases, the J end by 2 bases, with 11 bases between. Per germline, CDR1 GTSNPN and CDR2 SVGIG (reference sequence). This CDR3 is 14 amino acids long. As DNA, the CDR3 is TGTGCCTGGAGAGCGGGACAGACCAAAAACATTCAGTACTTC. Protein: CAWRAGQTKNIQYF.

The rearrangement uses TRBV5-1 and TRBJ1-2; perhaps TRBD1 as D (5 bases). The CDR3 runs 15 residues. V was cut by 2 bases and J by 0 bases, with 11 bases left in between. CDR1 and CDR2 from the germline V gene are SGHRS and YFSETQ. The CDR3 DNA reads TGCGCCAGCAGCTTATCGGGGGTCTCTAACTATGGCTACACCTTC. It encodes CASSLSGVSNYGYTF.

There are a few counts of this clone. J is TRBJ1-5 and V is TRBV19; D perhaps matches TRBD1 (5 bases). This CDR3 is 12 amino acids long. V was trimmed by 3 bases and J by 11 bases, leaving 11 bases between them. Germline CDR1 reads LNHDA; CDR2 reads SQIVND (reference sequence). This CDR3 reads CASSMTALAQHF. For the CDR3, the DNA is TGTGCCAGTAGTATGACAGCCCTGGCCCAGCATTTT.

The V call is TRBV5-4, the J call TRBJ1-2; 8 positions match TRBD1. V trimming: 4 bases; J trimming: 4 bases; junction bases outside the gene matches: 3. The CDR3 is 13 amino acids. Germline lookup yields CDR1 SGHNT and CDR2 YYREEE (reference sequence). The CDR3 DNA is TGTGCCAGCAGCCTGGACAGGGTCTATGGCTACACCTTC. This codes for CASSLDRVYGYTF.

The CDR3 bases are TGCAGCGTTGGGGGGGCGTCGATCGGCACAGATACGCAGTATTTT. This encodes CSVGGASIGTDTQYF. This chain joins TRBV29-1 and TRBJ2-3; D is possibly TRBD1 or TRBD2 (6 bases each). CDR1 and CDR2 from the germline V gene are SQVTM and ANQGSEA. V shed 4 bases and J shed 1 base, with 15 bases lying between them. The CDR3 totals 15 residues.

The V call is TRBV6-6, the J call TRBJ2-7; no clear D gene. Germline loops: CDR1 MNHNY, CDR2 SVGAGI (reference sequence). This CDR3 is 11 amino acids long. The germline V and J ends were trimmed by 2 bases and 5 bases, with 4 bases remaining between them. The CDR3, as DNA: TGTGCCAGCAGTTACGTCCACGAGCAGTACTTC. Its translation is CASSYVHEQYF.

The genes are TRBV6-5 and TRBJ2-2; 7 nucleotides match TRBD2. The CDR3 runs to 13 residues. V lost 10 bases and J lost 5; bases outside the gene matches: 7. Looked up from germline, CDR1 is MNHEY and CDR2 is SVGAGI. CDR3 residues: CATRPGGTGELFF. The CDR3 nucleotides read TGTGCCACCCGACCGGGAGGTACCGGGGAGCTGTTTTTT.

The chain couples TRBV18 to TRBJ1-3; perhaps TRBD1 as D (6 bases). The V and J ends lost 1 base and 4 bases respectively, with 20 bases between them. The CDR3 contains 18 residues. Germline lookup yields CDR1 KGHSH and CDR2 LQKENI. The CDR3 loop is CASSPLAANTGSGNTIYF. The CDR3 DNA follows: TGTGCCAGCTCACCACTCGCCGCAAACACAGGGTCCGGAAACACCATATATTTT.

The rearrangement links TRBV7-9 to TRBJ1-2; no firm D call. Germline-derived CDR1 and CDR2 are SEHNR and FQNEAQ (reference sequence). The V end was cut by 5 bases, the J end by 5 bases, with 12 bases between. The CDR3 consists of 13 residues. CDR3 sequence: CASSPGRQYGYTF. CDR3 DNA sequence: TGTGCCAGCAGCCCCGGGAGGCAGTATGGCTACACCTTC. The full variable domain, rest sourced from reference TRBV7-9 and TRBJ1-2, is DTGVSQNPRHKITKRGQNVTFRCDPISEHNRLYWYRQTLGQGPEFLTYFQNEAQLEKSRLLSDRFSAERPKGSFSTLEIQRTEQGDSAMYLCASSPGRQYGYTFGSGTRLTVV.

The chain is built from TRBV9 and TRBJ2-2; 11 bases align to TRBD2. This CDR3 comprises 18 residues. The J segment lost 1 base and the V segment lost 0 bases, leaving 5 bases of the junction unmatched. Germline lookup yields CDR1 SGDLS and CDR2 YYNGEE. The CDR3 sequence: CASSVELAGALNTGELFF. CDR3 sequence (DNA): TGTGCCAGCAGCGTAGAACTAGCGGGAGCTTTGAACACCGGGGAGCTGTTTTTT. Full variable domain (rest looked up from reference TRBV9 and TRBJ2-2): DSGVTQTPKHLITATGQRVTLRCSPRSGDLSVYWYQQSLDQGLQFLIQYYNGEERAKGNILERFSAQQFPDLHSELNLSSLELGDSALYFCASSVELAGALNTGELFFGEGSRLTVL.